The clone carrying this TCR beta chain was counted a single time. This specimen comes from a study of blood T cell repertoires in COVID-19. Study-level information: Samples came from the United States, Italy and Spain, spanning acute and convalescent COVID-19. PBMCs, B-cell-depleted T cells, or T cells were the source of the cDNA or gDNA that made up the material.

The method was immunoSEQ multiplex PCR; TCRdb's version includes in-frame clones alone and lacks a portion of them. The sample has 290,000 or so clones, more than 75% seen once. Germline V gene lookup returns CDR1 MDHEN and CDR2 SYDVKM. V was trimmed by 6 bases and J by 2 bases, leaving 6 bases between them. CDR3 size: 12 residues. V is TRBV28 and J is TRBJ2-3; D uncertain. The sample was peripheral blood. The TCR was taken from a man in his 70s with acute or convalescent COVID-19. The CDR3 loop reads CASSPTTDTQYF. CDR3 DNA: TGTGCCAGCAGCCCTACCACAGATACGCAGTATTTT.